What follows are 27 T cell receptor beta chains derived from one specimen sequenced in a study of tumor-infiltrating lymphocytes in glioblastoma multiforme. Multiple V-beta primers and a C-beta primer amplified TCRB from RNA. TCRdb analysed the multiplex PCR reads with MiXCR anew, one entry per CDR3 protein. There are 25,000 to 40,000 distinct CDR3 sequences in the sample; 50% to 75% occur only once, and around 34% lies in the top ten. Sequencing input: brain tumor tissue. Every receptor here comes from a male donor with glioblastoma.

The chain joins TRBV9 to TRBJ1-1; 9 bases match TRBD1. Trimming removed 4 bases from V and 3 bases from J; junction bases left unmatched: 10. There are 16 residues in the CDR3. Germline V gives CDR1 SGDLS, CDR2 YYNGEE. DNA for the CDR3: TGTGCCAGCAGCCTAAACCGGGACAGGGACGACACTGAAGCTTTCTTT. This codes for CASSLNRDRDDTEAFF.

In regard to this clonotype: One junction end disagrees with the germline gene, perhaps due to a read error. V usage is TRBV20-1 and J usage is TRBJ2-1; 7 bases match TRBD2. Germline V gene lookup returns CDR1 DFQATT and CDR2 SNEGSKA (reference sequence). The CDR3 contains 15 residues. The CDR3 reads CNASPTSDSYNEQSF. The CDR3 DNA sequence: TGCAATGCTAGTCCCACTAGCGACTCCTACAATGAGCAGTCCTTC.

V gene TRBV11-3 combines with J gene TRBJ1-6; D ambiguous. The germline V gene encodes CDR1 SGHNT and CDR2 YENEEA. The CDR3 loop spans 17 amino acids. The V end was cut by 3 bases, the J end by 5 bases, with 17 bases between. In DNA, the CDR3 is TGTGCCAGCAGCTTTCTCCTGGGCCCCAATAATAATTCACCCCTCCACTTT. Protein product: CASSFLLGPNNNSPLHF.

The table lists this clonotype with a count of one. The chain uses TRBV6-6 and TRBJ2-2, with no clear D. The V gene lost 8 bases and the J gene lost 7 bases, with 5 bases spanning the gap. Per the germline V gene, CDR1 is MNHNY and CDR2 is SVGAGI (reference sequence). The CDR3 contains 10 residues. CDR3 DNA sequence: TGTGCCAGCTACAGCGGGGAGCTGTTTTTT. This gives the protein CASYSGELFF.

The V and J genes are TRBV6-1 and TRBJ1-2; no firm D call. The V end was cut by 6 bases, the J end by 8 bases, with 22 bases between. Per germline, CDR1 MNHNS and CDR2 SASEGT. The CDR3 is 15 amino acids. Here the CDR3 reads CASRKVASIRPGYTF. CDR3 nucleotides: TGTGCCAGCAGGAAGGTGGCCAGCATCCGACCGGGCTACACCTTC.

With regard to this clonotype: A read error may account for a junction end that differs from germline. The genes are TRBV29-1 and TRBJ2-3; the D gene is possibly TRBD2 (6 bases). CDR3 length: 14 amino acids. Germline lookup yields CDR1 SQVTM and CDR2 ANQGSEA. As DNA, the CDR3 is TGCAGCGTTGAGGGGGGTTACAGCACAGACACGCAATATTTT. Translating gives CSVEGGYSTDTQYF.

Remarks on this clonotype: The junction shows a germline mismatch at one end, possibly a read error. V gene TRBV20-1 combines with J gene TRBJ2-1; 7 bases line up with TRBD2. The CDR3 covers 14 residues. The germline V gene has CDR1 DFQATT and CDR2 SNEGSKA (reference sequence). In DNA form, the CDR3 reads TGCAATGCTAGAGATGCGGGAGTTGGGAATGAGCAGGTCTTC. Its protein is CNARDAGVGNEQVF.

J is TRBJ2-4 and V is TRBV20-1; 11 nucleotides match TRBD2. Germline values: CDR1 DFQATT, CDR2 SNEGSKA (reference sequence). The CDR3 loop spans 15 amino acids. After removal of 5 bases from V and 12 bases from J, the junction contained 15 bases not matched to a gene. CDR3 sequence (DNA): TGCAGTGCTCTCACTAGCGGGAGTTCGGGAAGCAATCAGTACTTC. This translates into CSALTSGSSGSNQYF.

Comments on this clonotype: The CDR3 does not end in the conserved phenylalanine or tryptophan, so this is likely a read error. The DNA is omitted, as the CDR3 cannot be located on it reliably, and the CDR3 follows TCRdb's listing. V usage is TRBV12-3 or TRBV12-4 and J usage is TRBJ2-7; the tabulated D call, TRBD1, remains unverified against the DNA. The CDR3 contains 12 residues when both ends are counted. CDR3 loop: CASSLGGGEKYL.

As regards this clonotype: Just one base apart from a much larger clone, this may be a read error. Here the CDR3 omits its conserved ending phenylalanine or tryptophan, so a read error is the likely source. As DNA, the CDR3 is TGCGCCAGCAGCAATGAGGGGAGTGGTAATGAAAAACTGTTTCTT. It codes for CASSNEGSGNEKLFL. This chain connects TRBV5-1 to TRBJ1-4; D is perhaps TRBD1 (5 bases). The CDR3 spans 15 residues. Trimming removed 4 bases at V and 4 bases at J, with 14 bases between. CDR1 SGHRS and CDR2 YFSETQ come from the germline V gene.

This clonotype is medium-sized (0.01 to 0.1%) by share. The chain links TRBV4-1 to TRBJ1-3; D not resolved. The V end lost 1 base, the J end lost 4 bases, and 11 bases lay between the germline ends. The CDR3 consists of 15 residues. Germline V gene sequence: CDR1 MGHRA, CDR2 YSYEKL. This CDR3 is CASSQVLGNGNTIYF. In nucleotides, the CDR3 is TGCGCCAGCAGCCAAGTTCTGGGGAACGGAAACACCATATATTTT.

The chain joins TRBV6-5 to TRBJ2-2; 8 bases align to TRBD2. Germline values: CDR1 MNHEY, CDR2 SVGAGI. The CDR3 extends over 14 amino acids. The junction had 3 bases not matched to a gene; V was cut back by 6 bases and J by 3 bases. The CDR3 DNA is TGTGCCAGCAGACTAGCGGAGCACACCGGGGAGCTGTTTTTT. Translated, it gives CASRLAEHTGELFF.

This chain joins TRBV4-1 and TRBJ1-3, with D hard to call. Trimming shortened V by 10 bases and J by 0 bases, and 16 bases separated the two germline ends. Germline V gives CDR1 MGHRA, CDR2 YSYEKL. The CDR3 runs 15 residues. The CDR3 bases are TGCGCCAATAGCCAAGTTCCCAACTCTGGAAACACCATATATTTT. Encoded protein: CANSQVPNSGNTIYF.

The chain has TRBV19 and TRBJ1-5; D ambiguous. Trimming removed 7 bases from V and 5 bases from J, with 18 bases in between. This CDR3 comprises 15 residues. CDR1 is LNHDA, CDR2 SQIVND, per germline (reference sequence). CDR3 nucleotide sequence: TGTGCCAGTAAGGGTGACCTACAATTCGATCAGCCCCAGCATTTT. Protein sequence: CASKGDLQFDQPQHF.

Note on this clonotype: Germline and junction disagree at one end, which may indicate a read error. V is TRBV20-1 and J is TRBJ1-1; the match to TRBD1 covers 7 bases. This CDR3 has 16 residues. CDR1 DFQATT and CDR2 SNEGSKA come from the germline V gene (reference sequence). CDR3 DNA: TGCAGTCCTAGAGATCTAGGGGGCGGGGGGAGCACTGAGGCTTTCTTT. This encodes CSPRDLGGGGSTEAFF.

For this clonotype: A single base separates this from a much larger clone, so it may be a read error. This chain links TRBV5-6 with TRBJ1-5; perhaps TRBD1 as D (5 bases). The germline V gene has CDR1 SGHDT and CDR2 YYEEEE. CDR3 length equals 15 residues. CDR3 in amino acids: CAGRLAGGVGQPQHF. The DNA of the CDR3 is TGTGCCGGCAGATTGGCTGGGGGGGTTGGACAGCCCCAGCATTTT.

This clonotype was recorded many times. The chain is built from TRBV28 and TRBJ1-2; D is possibly TRBD1 (5 bases). Trimming removed 4 bases at V and 2 bases at J, with 11 bases between. Germline V gene lookup returns CDR1 MDHEN and CDR2 SYDVKM. CDR3 length: 14 amino acids. The CDR3 sequence: CASSSAQGNYGYTF. CDR3 in DNA: TGTGCCAGCAGTTCAGCGCAGGGAAACTATGGCTACACCTTC.

In this sample, this clonotype is medium-sized (0.01 to 0.1%). The rearrangement links TRBV6-5 to TRBJ1-1; D remains ambiguous. Germline CDR1 is MNHEY and CDR2 is SVGAGI. The CDR3 is 14 amino acids. V lost 6 bases, J lost 1 base, and 12 bases lay in between. CDR3 region: CASSNSLANTEAFF. In nucleotides, the CDR3 is TGTGCCAGCAGCAACAGCCTTGCGAACACTGAAGCTTTCTTT.

With regard to this clonotype: Relative to the germline gene, one junction end is altered; a read error may explain this. DNA of the CDR3: TGTGCCAGCAATCCAGGGGCCGCCTCTAGGGCCAACGTCCCGACTTTC. Encoded protein: CASNPGAASRANVPTF. The gene calls are TRBV6-2 or TRBV6-3 and TRBJ2-6; perhaps TRBD1 as D (6 bases). From germline, CDR1 is MNHEY and CDR2 SVGEGT. The CDR3 totals 16 residues.

Ten or more counts support this clonotype. This could be a read error, since a much larger clone is one nucleotide away. The final CDR3 position lacks the conserved phenylalanine or tryptophan, pointing to a likely read error. The V and J genes are TRBV10-3 and TRBJ2-1, with D maybe TRBD1 (6 bases). V was trimmed by 3 bases and J by 4 bases, leaving 13 bases between them. This CDR3 has 15 residues. Germline CDR1 reads ENHRY; CDR2 reads SYGVKD. As DNA, the CDR3 is TGTGCCATCAGTGACCCAGGGGTGGATTACAATGAGCAGTTCTCC. Protein: CAISDPGVDYNEQFS.

As concerns this clonotype: It is likely a read error, because the conserved phenylalanine at the end of the CDR3 is missing. The CDR3 DNA follows: TGCAGCGCCCGGGAGGAACAGGGGTTACGGCAGTTCCTC. This codes for CSAREEQGLRQFL. This sequence joins TRBV29-1 and TRBJ2-1; D is possibly TRBD1 or TRBD2 (7 bases each). V gave up 7 bases and J gave up 12 bases, with 22 bases separating them. The germline gives CDR1 SQVTM, CDR2 ANQGSEA. The CDR3 has 13 amino acids.

This clonotype showed up just once. A junction boundary mismatches the germline segment, possibly from a read error. V gene TRBV29-1 combines with J gene TRBJ1-3, with 7 bases that match TRBD1. Germline lookup yields CDR1 SQVTM and CDR2 ANQGSEA. This CDR3 region has 14 residues. CDR3 protein: CSVGVDRDGDTIYF. The DNA for the CDR3 is TGCAGCGTTGGGGTCGACAGGGATGGAGACACCATATATTTT.

A remark on this clonotype: One end of the junction fails to match germline, which may point to a read error. The chain couples TRBV29-1 to TRBJ2-2, with 7 bases identical to TRBD1. This CDR3 comprises 15 residues. Germline V gene data show CDR1 as SQVTM and CDR2 as ANQGSEA. The CDR3 region is CSVVAGGMNTGELSF. CDR3 nucleotides: TGCAGCGTTGTGGCAGGGGGTATGAACACCGGGGAGCTGTCTTTT.

A remark on this clonotype: No conserved phenylalanine or tryptophan is present at the end of the CDR3, so a read error is the likely explanation. V gene TRBV6-5 combines with J gene TRBJ2-2; D not resolved. Trimming removed 4 bases at V and 2 bases at J, with 14 bases between. Looked up from germline, CDR1 is MNHEY and CDR2 is SVGAGI. This CDR3 region has 16 residues. The CDR3 spells CASSSGRFANTGELFL. The CDR3 DNA sequence: TGTGCCAGCAGTTCTGGCAGGTTCGCTAACACCGGGGAGCTGTTTCTT.

Comment on this clonotype: At one end, the junction sequence differs from germline, possibly due to a read error. The chain links TRBV20-1 to TRBJ1-6; the D is unclear. Germline V gene lookup returns CDR1 DFQATT and CDR2 SNEGSKA (reference sequence). This CDR3 contains 13 residues. The CDR3 coding sequence is TGCAGGGCTAGGAACCGTTATAATTCACCCCTCCACTTT. Its protein product is CRARNRYNSPLHF.

This clonotype was counted at least ten times. The chain employs TRBV12-3 or TRBV12-4 and TRBJ2-4, with 8 bases matching TRBD1. CDR3 size: 21 residues. The V segment lost 4 bases and the J segment 2 bases; nucleotides outside the gene matches: 22. The CDR3: CASSSIPATDRGWGSKNIQYF. As DNA, the CDR3 is TGTGCCAGCAGTTCGATCCCCGCCACCGACAGGGGTTGGGGGTCCAAAAACATTCAGTACTTC.

Regarding this clonotype: A much larger clone differs from this one at a single base, so this may be a read error. This chain links TRBV5-1 with TRBJ2-1, with D perhaps matching TRBD1 (7 bases). Germline CDR1 is SGHRS and CDR2 is YFSETQ. CDR3 length: 18 residues. V was cut by 1 base and J by 7 bases, with 24 bases left in between. Written as DNA, the CDR3 is TGCGCCAGCAGCTTGTTCCCTATCCAGGGGGGCCCGGGTAATGAGCAGTTCTTC. It encodes CASSLFPIQGGPGNEQFF. Full variable domain (outside the CDR3, taken from reference TRBV5-1 and TRBJ2-1): KAGVTQTPRYLIKTRGQQVTLSCSPISGHRSVSWYQQTPGQGLQFLFEYFSETQRNKGNFPGRFSGRQFSNSRSEMNVSTLELGDSALYLCASSLFPIQGGPGNEQFFGPGTRLTVL.